This TCR beta chain was identified during a study of T cell changes during pregnancy in multiple sclerosis. Germline-derived CDR1 and CDR2 are MGHRA and YSYEKL. The CDR3 consists of 19 residues. The ends were cut back, 2 bases at V and 7 bases at J, with 26 bases in the middle. Sequenced by immunoSEQ multiplex PCR; TCRdb stores in-frame clones only, minus some. Of roughly 63,000 clones listed, about 92% were seen once; the top ten hold 2% to 2.5%. The receptor was isolated from a female donor in good health, enrolled as a control in a pregnancy study. The sample in question was peripheral blood, obtained in the second trimester of pregnancy. The rearrangement links TRBV4-1 to TRBJ1-4; D is unclear. The CDR3 nucleotides are TGCGCCAGCAGCCAAACTATCTCTGGGGTGGTCGGGAATGTTGAAAAACTGTTTTTT. Its protein is CASSQTISGVVGNVEKLFF.